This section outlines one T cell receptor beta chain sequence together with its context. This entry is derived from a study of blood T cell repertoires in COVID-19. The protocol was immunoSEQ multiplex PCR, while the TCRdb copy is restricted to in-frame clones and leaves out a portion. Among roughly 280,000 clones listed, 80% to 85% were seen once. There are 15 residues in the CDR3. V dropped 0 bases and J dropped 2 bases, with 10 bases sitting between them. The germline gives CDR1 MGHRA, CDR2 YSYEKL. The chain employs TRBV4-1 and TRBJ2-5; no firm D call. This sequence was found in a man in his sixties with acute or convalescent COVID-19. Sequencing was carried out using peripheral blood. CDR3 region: CASSQDATTQETQYF. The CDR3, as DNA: TGCGCCAGCAGCCAAGATGCGACAACACAAGAGACCCAGTACTTC.